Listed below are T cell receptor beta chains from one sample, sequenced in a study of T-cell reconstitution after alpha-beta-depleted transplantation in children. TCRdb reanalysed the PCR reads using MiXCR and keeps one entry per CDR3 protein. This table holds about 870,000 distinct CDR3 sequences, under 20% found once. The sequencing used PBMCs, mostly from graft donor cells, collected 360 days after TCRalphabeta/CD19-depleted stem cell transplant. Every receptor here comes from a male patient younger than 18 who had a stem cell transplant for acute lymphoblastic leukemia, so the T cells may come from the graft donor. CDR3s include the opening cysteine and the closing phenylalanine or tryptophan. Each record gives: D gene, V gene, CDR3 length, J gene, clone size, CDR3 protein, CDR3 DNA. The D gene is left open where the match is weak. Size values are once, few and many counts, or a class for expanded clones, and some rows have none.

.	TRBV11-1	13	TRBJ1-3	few	CASSFEERNTIYF	TGTGCCAGCAGCTTCGAGGAACGGAACACCATATATTTT
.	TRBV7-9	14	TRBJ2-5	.	CASSPGTVKETQYF	TGTGCCAGCAGCCCCGGGACTGTCAAAGAGACCCAGTACTTC
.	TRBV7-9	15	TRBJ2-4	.	CASSLAVGAKNIQYF	TGTGCCAGCAGCTTAGCGGTGGGTGCCAAAAACATTCAGTACTTC
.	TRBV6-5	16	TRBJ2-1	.	CASSYGRDVSYNEQFF	TGTGCCAGCAGTTACGGGCGGGACGTCTCCTACAATGAGCAGTTCTTC
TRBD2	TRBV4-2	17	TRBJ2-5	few	CASSQGASGGDQETQYF	TGTGCCAGCAGCCAGGGTGCTAGCGGGGGCGACCAAGAGACCCAGTACTTC
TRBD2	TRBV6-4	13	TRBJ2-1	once	CASSERGGRVEFF	TGTGCCAGCAGTGAAAGAGGCGGGAGAGTGGAGTTCTTC
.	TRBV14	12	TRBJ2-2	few	CASRIFRGELFF	TGTGCCAGCAGGATCTTCCGCGGGGAGCTGTTTTTT
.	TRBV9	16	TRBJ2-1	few	CASSVALSRSYNEQFF	TGTGCCAGCAGCGTAGCTCTTTCTCGCTCCTACAATGAGCAGTTCTTC
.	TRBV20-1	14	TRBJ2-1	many	CSADGISANNEQFF	TGCAGCGCAGACGGGATCAGCGCGAACAATGAGCAGTTCTTC
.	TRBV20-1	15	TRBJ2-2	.	CSARDQDSAFRELFF	TGCAGTGCTAGAGATCAGGATAGCGCGTTCCGGGAGCTGTTTTTT
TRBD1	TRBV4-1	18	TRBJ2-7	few	CASSQGSGTGGFGYEQYF	TGCGCCAGCAGCCAGGGGTCCGGGACAGGGGGCTTCGGGTACGAGCAGTACTTC
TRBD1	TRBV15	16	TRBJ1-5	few	CATSRDRTGGGTPQHF	TGTGCCACCAGCAGAGATCGGACAGGGGGCGGTACGCCCCAGCATTTT
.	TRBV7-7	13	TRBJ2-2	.	CASRVGLGGELFF	TGTGCCAGCAGAGTTGGTCTGGGCGGGGAGCTGTTTTTT
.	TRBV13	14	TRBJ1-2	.	CASSFTPGHSGYTF	TGTGCCAGCAGCTTTACTCCGGGCCATTCCGGCTACACCTTC
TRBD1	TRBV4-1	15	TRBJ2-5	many	CASSQSDRYQETQYF	TGCGCCAGCAGCCAATCGGACAGGTACCAAGAGACCCAGTACTTC
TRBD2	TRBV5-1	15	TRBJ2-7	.	CASSLGTSGKYEQYF	TGCGCCAGCAGCTTGGGGACTAGCGGGAAATACGAGCAGTACTTC
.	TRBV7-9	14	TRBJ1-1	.	CASSLALGRNEAFF	TGTGCCAGCAGCTTAGCCTTGGGCAGGAATGAAGCTTTCTTT
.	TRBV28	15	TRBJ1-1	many	CASSLTRTGGTEAFF	TGTGCCAGCAGTTTAACCCGGACTGGGGGCACTGAAGCTTTCTTT
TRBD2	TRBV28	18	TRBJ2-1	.	CASSLLTSGRFGYNEQFF	TGTGCCAGCAGTTTATTAACTAGCGGGAGATTCGGTTACAATGAGCAGTTCTTC
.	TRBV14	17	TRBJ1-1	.	CASSQVGPPLGNTEAFF	TGTGCCAGCAGCCAAGTAGGACCTCCTTTGGGGAACACTGAAGCTTTCTTT
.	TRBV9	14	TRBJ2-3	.	CASSQWGSTDTQYF	TGTGCCAGCAGCCAGTGGGGGAGCACAGATACGCAGTATTTT
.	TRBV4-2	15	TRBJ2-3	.	CASSQPGTTTDTQYF	TGTGCCAGCAGCCAACCCGGGACAACCACAGATACGCAGTATTTT
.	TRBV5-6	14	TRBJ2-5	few	CASSLASLGETQYF	TGTGCCAGCAGCTTGGCTAGTTTGGGAGAGACCCAGTACTTC
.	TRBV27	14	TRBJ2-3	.	CASSFWYNTDTQYF	TGTGCCAGCAGTTTTTGGTACAACACAGATACGCAGTATTTT
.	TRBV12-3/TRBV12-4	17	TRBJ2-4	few	CASSLYMGSFDKNIQYF	TGTGCCAGCAGTTTATATATGGGGAGCTTTGACAAAAACATTCAGTACTTC
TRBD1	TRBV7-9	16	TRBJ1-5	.	CASSLARAGGSQPQHF	TGTGCCAGCAGCTTAGCGCGGGCAGGGGGCAGTCAGCCCCAGCATTTT
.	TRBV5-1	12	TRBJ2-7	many	CASNLGDYEQYF	TGCGCCAGCAATCTCGGAGACTACGAGCAGTACTTC
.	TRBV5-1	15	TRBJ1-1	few	CASSLAWGSNTEAFF	TGCGCCAGCAGCTTGGCTTGGGGGTCGAACACTGAAGCTTTCTTT
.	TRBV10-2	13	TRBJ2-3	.	CASRGQLTDTQYF	TGCGCCAGCAGAGGACAGCTCACAGATACGCAGTATTTT
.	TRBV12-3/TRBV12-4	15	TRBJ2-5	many	CASSFWAGQEETQYF	TGTGCCAGCAGTTTTTGGGCGGGCCAGGAAGAGACCCAGTACTTC
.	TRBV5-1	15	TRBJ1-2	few	CASSLALFMIYGYTF	TGCGCCAGCAGCTTGGCCCTGTTTATGATCTATGGCTACACCTTC
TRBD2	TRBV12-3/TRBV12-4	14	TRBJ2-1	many	CASSNAGGYNEQFF	TGTGCCAGCTCGAACGCGGGGGGCTACAATGAGCAGTTCTTC
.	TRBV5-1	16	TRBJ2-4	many	CASSQTSGTVKNIQYF	TGCGCCAGCAGCCAGACCTCCGGGACCGTGAAAAACATTCAGTACTTC
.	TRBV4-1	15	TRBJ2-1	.	CASSQEVGADNEQFF	TGCGCCAGCAGCCAAGAGGTGGGAGCGGACAATGAGCAGTTCTTC
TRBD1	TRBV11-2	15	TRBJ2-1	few	CASSPRTGALDEQFF	TGTGCCAGCAGCCCGCGGACAGGGGCCCTTGATGAGCAGTTCTTC
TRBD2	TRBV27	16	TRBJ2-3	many	CASSLGTSGRSDTQYF	TGTGCCAGCAGTTTAGGGACTAGCGGGAGATCAGATACGCAGTATTTT
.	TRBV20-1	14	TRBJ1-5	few	CSASPRADNQPQHF	TGCAGTGCTAGCCCCAGGGCCGACAATCAGCCCCAGCATTTT
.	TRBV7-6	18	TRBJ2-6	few	CASSPRTVGGSGANVLTF	TGTGCCAGCAGCCCAAGGACAGTGGGCGGGTCTGGGGCCAACGTCCTGACTTTC
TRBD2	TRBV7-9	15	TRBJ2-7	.	CASNQPTSDPYEQYF	TGTGCCAGCAACCAACCAACTAGCGATCCTTACGAGCAGTACTTC
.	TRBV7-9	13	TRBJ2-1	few	CASSPVYYNEQFF	TGTGCCAGCAGCCCAGTCTACTACAATGAGCAGTTCTTC
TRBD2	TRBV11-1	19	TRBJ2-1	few	CASSSPGGFGQGVRYEQFF	TGTGCCAGCAGCTCGCCGGGAGGGTTTGGCCAGGGAGTTAGATATGAGCAGTTCTTC
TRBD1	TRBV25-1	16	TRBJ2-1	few	CASSEWDRGPGNEQFF	TGTGCCAGCAGTGAATGGGACAGGGGGCCCGGCAATGAGCAGTTCTTC
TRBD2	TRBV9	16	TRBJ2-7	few	CASSLRTSGSPYEQYF	TGTGCCAGCAGCCTCAGGACTAGCGGGAGTCCCTACGAGCAGTACTTC
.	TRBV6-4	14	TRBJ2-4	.	CASPPGDPKNIQYF	TGTGCCAGCCCCCCGGGAGATCCTAAAAACATTCAGTACTTC